This TCR beta chain was sequenced in a study of blood T cell repertoires in COVID-19. Study in general: Italy, Spain and the United States were the sources of the convalescent and acute COVID-19 samples. PBMCs, B-cell-depleted T cells, or T cells provided the cDNA or gDNA that made up the material.

In the authors' methods: Reference gene primer amplification gave estimated nucleated cell counts. Some clones are missing from TCRdb's copy, which holds only in-frame ones; the method was immunoSEQ multiplex PCR. Clone size and V and J calls were adopted from that table, with D and trimming inferred from the DNA. Here the sample spans some 140,000 clones, more than 80% being singletons. This CDR3 has 12 amino acids. Trimming removed 6 bases at V and 7 bases at J, with 9 bases between. The germline V gene has CDR1 MNHEY and CDR2 SVGAGI. The source of this sequence is a man in his fifties with acute or convalescent COVID-19. Input material: peripheral blood. This chain connects TRBV6-5 to TRBJ1-4, with TRBD1 as a possible D gene (5 bases). The CDR3 sequence is CASRGLSEKLFF. DNA for the CDR3: TGTGCCAGCAGGGGGCTAAGTGAAAAACTGTTTTTT.